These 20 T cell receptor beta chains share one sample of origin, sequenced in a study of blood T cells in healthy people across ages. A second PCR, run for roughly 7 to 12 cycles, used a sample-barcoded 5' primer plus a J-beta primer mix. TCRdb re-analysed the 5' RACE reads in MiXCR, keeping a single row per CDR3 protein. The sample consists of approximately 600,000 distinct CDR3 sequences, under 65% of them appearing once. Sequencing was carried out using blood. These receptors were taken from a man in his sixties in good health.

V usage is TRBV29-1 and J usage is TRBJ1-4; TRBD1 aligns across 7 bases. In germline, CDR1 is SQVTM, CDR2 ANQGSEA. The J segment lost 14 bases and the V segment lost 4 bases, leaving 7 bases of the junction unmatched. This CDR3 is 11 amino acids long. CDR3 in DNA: TGCAGCGTTGGTACAACAGGGGATCTGTTTTTT. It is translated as CSVGTTGDLFF. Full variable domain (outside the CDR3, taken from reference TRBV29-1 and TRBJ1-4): SAVISQKPSRDICQRGTSLTIQCQVDSQVTMMFWYRQQPGQSLTLIATANQGSEATYESGFVIDKFPISRPNLTFSTLTVSNMSPEDSSIYLCSVGTTGDLFFGSGTQLSVL.

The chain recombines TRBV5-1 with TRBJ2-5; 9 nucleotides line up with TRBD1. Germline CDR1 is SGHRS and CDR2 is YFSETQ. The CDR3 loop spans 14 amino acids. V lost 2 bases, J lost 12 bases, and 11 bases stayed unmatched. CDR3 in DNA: TGCGCCAGCAGCTTCGAACAGGGGGCGCAGAAGAAGTACTTC. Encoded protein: CASSFEQGAQKKYF.

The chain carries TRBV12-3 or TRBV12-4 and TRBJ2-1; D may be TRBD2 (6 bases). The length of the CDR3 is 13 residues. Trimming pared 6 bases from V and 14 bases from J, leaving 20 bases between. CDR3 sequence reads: CASSSSGTSREFF. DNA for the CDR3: TGTGCCAGCAGCTCCTCCGGGACTTCTCGGGAGTTCTTC.

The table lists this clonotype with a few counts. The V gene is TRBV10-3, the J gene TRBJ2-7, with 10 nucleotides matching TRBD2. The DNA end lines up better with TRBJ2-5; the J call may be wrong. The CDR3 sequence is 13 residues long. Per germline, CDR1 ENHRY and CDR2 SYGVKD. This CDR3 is CAISEAGGATQYF. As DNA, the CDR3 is TGTGCCATCAGTGAAGCGGGGGGGGCGACCCAGTACTTC.

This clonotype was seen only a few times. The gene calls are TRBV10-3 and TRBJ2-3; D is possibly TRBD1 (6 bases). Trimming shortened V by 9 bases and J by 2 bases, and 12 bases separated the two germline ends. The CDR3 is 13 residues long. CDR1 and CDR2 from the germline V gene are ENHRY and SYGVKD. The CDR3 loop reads CAMMTGPTDTQYF. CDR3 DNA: TGTGCCATGATGACAGGACCCACAGATACGCAGTATTTT.

CDR3 sequence: CSVDLSGLGYGYTF. CDR3 DNA: TGCAGCGTTGATTTGTCAGGGTTAGGCTATGGCTACACCTTC. The chain combines TRBV29-1 with TRBJ1-2, with a weak D call TRBD1 (5 bases). The CDR3 runs to 14 residues. Per the germline V gene, CDR1 is SQVTM and CDR2 is ANQGSEA. V lost 3 bases and J 4 bases, leaving 15 bases between the germline ends. Filled out from reference TRBV29-1 and TRBJ1-2, the complete variable domain reads SAVISQKPSRDICQRGTSLTIQCQVDSQVTMMFWYRQQPGQSLTLIATANQGSEATYESGFVIDKFPISRPNLTFSTLTVSNMSPEDSSIYLCSVDLSGLGYGYTFGSGTRLTVV.

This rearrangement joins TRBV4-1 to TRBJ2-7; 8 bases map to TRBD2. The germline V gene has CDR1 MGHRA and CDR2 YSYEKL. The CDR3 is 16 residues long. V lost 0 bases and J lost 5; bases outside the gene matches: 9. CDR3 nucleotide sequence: TGCGCCAGCAGCCAAGATTCGGGCCGGGGGGGCAACGAGCAGTACTTC. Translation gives CASSQDSGRGGNEQYF.

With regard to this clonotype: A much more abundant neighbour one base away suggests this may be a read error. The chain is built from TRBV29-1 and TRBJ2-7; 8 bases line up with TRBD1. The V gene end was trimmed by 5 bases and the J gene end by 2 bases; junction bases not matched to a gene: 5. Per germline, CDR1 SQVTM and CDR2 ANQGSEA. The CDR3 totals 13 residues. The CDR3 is CSVYTTGAYEQYF. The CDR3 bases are TGCAGCGTTTATACGACAGGGGCCTACGAGCAGTACTTC.

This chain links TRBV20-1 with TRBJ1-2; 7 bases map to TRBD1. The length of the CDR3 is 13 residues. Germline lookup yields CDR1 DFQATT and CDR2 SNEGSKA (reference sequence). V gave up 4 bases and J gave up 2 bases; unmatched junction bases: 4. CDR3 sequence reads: CSAKRQGNYGYTF. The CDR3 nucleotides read TGCAGTGCTAAGCGACAGGGAAACTATGGCTACACCTTC.

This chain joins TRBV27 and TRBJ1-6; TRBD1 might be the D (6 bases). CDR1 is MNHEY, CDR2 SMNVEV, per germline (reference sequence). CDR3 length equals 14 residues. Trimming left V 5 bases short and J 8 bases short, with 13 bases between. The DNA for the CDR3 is TGTGCCAGCAGTGCCCCAGGGGTAGATTCACCCCTCCACTTT. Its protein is CASSAPGVDSPLHF.

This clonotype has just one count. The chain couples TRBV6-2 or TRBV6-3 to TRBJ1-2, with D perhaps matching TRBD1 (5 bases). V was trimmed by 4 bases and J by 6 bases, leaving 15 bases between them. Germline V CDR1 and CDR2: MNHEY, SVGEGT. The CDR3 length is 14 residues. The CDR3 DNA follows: TGTGCCAGCAGTTCCCCCGGGTTGGGGCATGGCTACACCTTC. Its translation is CASSSPGLGHGYTF.

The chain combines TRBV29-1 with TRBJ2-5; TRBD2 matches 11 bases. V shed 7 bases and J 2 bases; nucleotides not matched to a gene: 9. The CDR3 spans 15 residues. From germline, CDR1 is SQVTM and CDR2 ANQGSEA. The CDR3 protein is CSASRSGGVQETQYF. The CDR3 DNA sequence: TGCAGCGCTTCACGTAGCGGGGGGGTACAAGAGACCCAGTACTTC.

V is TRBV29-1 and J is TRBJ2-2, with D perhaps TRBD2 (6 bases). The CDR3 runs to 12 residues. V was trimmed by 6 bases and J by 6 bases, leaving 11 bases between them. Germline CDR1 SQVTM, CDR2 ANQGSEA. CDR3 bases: TGCAGCGTGGCGGGAAGGGCCGGGGAGCTGTTTTTT. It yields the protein CSVAGRAGELFF.

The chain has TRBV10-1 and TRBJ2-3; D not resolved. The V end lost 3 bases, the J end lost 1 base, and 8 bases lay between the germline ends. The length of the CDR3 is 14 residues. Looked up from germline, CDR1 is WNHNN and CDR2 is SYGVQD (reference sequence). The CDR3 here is CASSDGLGTDTQYF. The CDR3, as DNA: TGCGCCAGCAGTGACGGATTGGGCACAGATACGCAGTATTTT.

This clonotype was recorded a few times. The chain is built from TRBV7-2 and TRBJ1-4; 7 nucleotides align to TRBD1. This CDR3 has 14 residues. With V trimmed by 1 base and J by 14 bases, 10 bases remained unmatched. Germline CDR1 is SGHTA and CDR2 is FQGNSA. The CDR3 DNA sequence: TGTGCCAGCAGCTTAGGTCTTGGGACAGATCTCCTGTTTTTT. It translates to CASSLGLGTDLLFF.

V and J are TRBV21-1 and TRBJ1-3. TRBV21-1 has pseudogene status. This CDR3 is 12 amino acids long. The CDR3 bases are TGTGCCATTCGGCGGGGTGGTAACACCATATATTTT. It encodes CAIRRGGNTIYF.

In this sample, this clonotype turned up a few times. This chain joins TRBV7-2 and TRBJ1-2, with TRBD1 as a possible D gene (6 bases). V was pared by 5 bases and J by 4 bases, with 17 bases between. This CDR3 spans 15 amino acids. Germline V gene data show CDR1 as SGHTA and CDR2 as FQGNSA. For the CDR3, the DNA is TGTGCCAGCAGCCCTGGCGGGGGGCTTGTCTATGGCTACACCTTC. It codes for CASSPGGGLVYGYTF. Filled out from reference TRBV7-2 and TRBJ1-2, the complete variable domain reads GAGVSQSPSNKVTEKGKDVELRCDPISGHTALYWYRQSLGQGLEFLIYFQGNSAPDKSGLPSDRFSAERTGGSVSTLTIQRTQQEDSAVYLCASSPGGGLVYGYTFGSGTRLTVV.

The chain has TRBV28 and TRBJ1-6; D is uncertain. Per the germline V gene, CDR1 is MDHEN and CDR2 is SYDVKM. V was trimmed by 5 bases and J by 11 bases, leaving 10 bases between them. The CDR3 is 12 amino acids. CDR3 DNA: TGTGCCAGCAGTACCCAGCTGACACCCCTCCACTTT. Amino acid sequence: CASSTQLTPLHF.

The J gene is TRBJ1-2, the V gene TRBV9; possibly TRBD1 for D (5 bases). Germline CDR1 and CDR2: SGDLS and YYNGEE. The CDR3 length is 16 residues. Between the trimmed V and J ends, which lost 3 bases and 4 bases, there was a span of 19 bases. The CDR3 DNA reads TGTGCCAGCAGCGGGGGGGGTGCCCGCCTTTCCTATGGCTACACCTTC. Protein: CASSGGGARLSYGYTF. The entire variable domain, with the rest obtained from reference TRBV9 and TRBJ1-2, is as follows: DSGVTQTPKHLITATGQRVTLRCSPRSGDLSVYWYQQSLDQGLQFLIQYYNGEERAKGNILERFSAQQFPDLHSELNLSSLELGDSALYFCASSGGGARLSYGYTFGSGTRLTVV.

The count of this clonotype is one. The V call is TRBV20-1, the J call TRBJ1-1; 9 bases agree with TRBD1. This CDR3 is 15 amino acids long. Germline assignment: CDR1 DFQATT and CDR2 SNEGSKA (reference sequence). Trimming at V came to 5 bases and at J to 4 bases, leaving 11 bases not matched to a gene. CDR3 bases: TGCAGTGCTGTGCTTTTACAGGGGGCGGTCACTGAAGCTTTCTTT. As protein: CSAVLLQGAVTEAFF.